Listed below are T cell receptor beta chains from one sample, sequenced in a study of neurological immune-mediated disorders. TCRdb reprocessed the 5' RACE reads with MiXCR, giving one entry per CDR3 protein. Of roughly 65,000 distinct CDR3 sequences listed, about 5% are singletons. Sequencing was carried out using PBMCs. The receptor source for this set is a human donor with multiple sclerosis. The donor label of this sample is uncertain. CDR3s include the opening cysteine and the closing phenylalanine or tryptophan. Fields, in order: V gene, D gene, J gene, clone size, CDR3 protein, CDR3 DNA. The D gene is left open where the match is weak. Not all rows give a size; the values are once, few, many and, for expanded clones, a class.

v_gene: TRBV4-1; d_gene: -; j_gene: TRBJ1-5; abundance: few; CDR3aa: CASSQDRGPNQPQHF; CDR3nt: TGCGCCAGCAGCCAAGATCGGGGGCCTAATCAGCCCCAGCATTTT
v_gene: TRBV9; d_gene: TRBD1; j_gene: TRBJ1-1; abundance: many; CDR3aa: CASSATGETEAFF; CDR3nt: TGTGCCAGCAGCGCGACAGGGGAAACTGAAGCTTTCTTT
v_gene: TRBV5-1; d_gene: -; j_gene: TRBJ1-4; abundance: many; CDR3aa: CASSLDPNQATNEKLFF; CDR3nt: TGCGCCAGCAGCTTGGATCCGAACCAGGCAACTAATGAAAAACTGTTTTTT
v_gene: TRBV7-8; d_gene: -; j_gene: TRBJ2-7; abundance: many; CDR3aa: CASSLRWQGPRYEQYF; CDR3nt: TGTGCCAGCAGCTTAAGGTGGCAGGGGCCTAGGTACGAGCAGTACTTC
v_gene: TRBV5-1; d_gene: -; j_gene: TRBJ1-1; abundance: many; CDR3aa: CASSLDSWNTEAFF; CDR3nt: TGCGCCAGCAGCTTGGACAGTTGGAACACTGAAGCTTTCTTT
v_gene: TRBV29-1; d_gene: -; j_gene: TRBJ2-1; abundance: many; CDR3aa: CSAPRAGTYNEQFF; CDR3nt: TGCAGCGCCCCCAGGGCAGGGACATACAATGAGCAGTTCTTC
v_gene: TRBV4-2; d_gene: TRBD2; j_gene: TRBJ2-7; abundance: many; CDR3aa: CASSLIVGSGVYEQYF; CDR3nt: TGTGCCAGCAGCCTTATTGTCGGTAGCGGGGTCTACGAGCAGTACTTC
v_gene: TRBV5-1; d_gene: -; j_gene: TRBJ1-1; abundance: many; CDR3aa: CASRTGGGTEAFF; CDR3nt: TGCGCCAGCAGGACGGGGGGGGGCACTGAAGCTTTCTTT
v_gene: TRBV5-1; d_gene: TRBD1; j_gene: TRBJ1-1; abundance: -; CDR3aa: CASSGWTGAGTEAFF; CDR3nt: TGCGCCAGCAGCGGCTGGACAGGGGCCGGCACTGAAGCTTTCTTT
v_gene: TRBV4-2; d_gene: -; j_gene: TRBJ1-4; abundance: many; CDR3aa: CASSQDRGTNEKLFF; CDR3nt: TGTGCCAGCAGCCAAGATCGGGGGACTAATGAAAAACTGTTTTTT
v_gene: TRBV3-1; d_gene: TRBD1; j_gene: TRBJ2-3; abundance: many; CDR3aa: CASSRGPGGFTDTQYF; CDR3nt: TGTGCCAGCAGCCGCGGCCCAGGGGGCTTCACAGATACGCAGTATTTT
v_gene: TRBV20-1; d_gene: -; j_gene: TRBJ1-5; abundance: many; CDR3aa: CSARSGSQPQHF; CDR3nt: TGCAGTGCCCGTTCGGGGAGCCAGCCCCAGCATTTT
v_gene: TRBV5-1; d_gene: TRBD2; j_gene: TRBJ2-1; abundance: many; CDR3aa: CASSLEASGGHGLLSSYNEQFF; CDR3nt: TGCGCCAGCAGCTTGGAGGCTAGCGGGGGCCACGGGCTATTGAGCTCCTACAATGAGCAGTTCTTC
v_gene: TRBV7-9; d_gene: -; j_gene: TRBJ1-5; abundance: many; CDR3aa: CASSLGTALNQPQHF; CDR3nt: TGTGCCAGCAGCTTAGGGACAGCGCTCAATCAGCCCCAGCATTTT
v_gene: TRBV3-1; d_gene: -; j_gene: TRBJ1-1; abundance: many; CDR3aa: CASAPGDRNTEAFF; CDR3nt: TGTGCCAGCGCCCCGGGGGACCGGAACACTGAAGCTTTCTTT
v_gene: TRBV5-1; d_gene: -; j_gene: TRBJ2-7; abundance: many; CDR3aa: CASRKGQRDSYEQYF; CDR3nt: TGCGCCAGCCGCAAAGGACAGAGGGACTCCTACGAGCAGTACTTC
v_gene: TRBV29-1; d_gene: -; j_gene: TRBJ2-7; abundance: many; CDR3aa: CSARGSGLTYEQYF; CDR3nt: TGCAGCGCTCGGGGTTCGGGTTTAACCTACGAGCAGTACTTC
v_gene: TRBV20-1; d_gene: -; j_gene: TRBJ2-3; abundance: many; CDR3aa: CSARLEVLTDTQYF; CDR3nt: TGCAGTGCGAGACTAGAAGTCCTCACAGATACGCAGTATTTT
v_gene: TRBV9; d_gene: -; j_gene: TRBJ2-1; abundance: many; CDR3aa: CASSVVGFSGYNEQFF; CDR3nt: TGTGCCAGCAGCGTAGTAGGTTTTAGCGGCTACAATGAGCAGTTCTTC
v_gene: TRBV10-2; d_gene: -; j_gene: TRBJ2-5; abundance: many; CDR3aa: CASRDPSRPDQETQYF; CDR3nt: TGCGCCAGCAGAGACCCTTCCCGGCCGGACCAAGAGACCCAGTACTTC
v_gene: TRBV5-5; d_gene: TRBD1; j_gene: TRBJ1-5; abundance: many; CDR3aa: CASSHSGTAKAQHF; CDR3nt: TGTGCCAGCAGCCACTCCGGGACAGCCAAGGCCCAGCATTTT
v_gene: TRBV9; d_gene: -; j_gene: TRBJ1-1; abundance: many; CDR3aa: CASTGASNTEAFF; CDR3nt: TGTGCCAGCACGGGGGCCTCGAACACTGAAGCTTTCTTT
v_gene: TRBV6-5; d_gene: -; j_gene: TRBJ2-5; abundance: many; CDR3aa: CASRAYMQETQYF; CDR3nt: TGTGCCAGCCGGGCCTACATGCAAGAGACCCAGTACTTC
v_gene: TRBV24-1; d_gene: TRBD1; j_gene: TRBJ2-7; abundance: many; CDR3aa: CATSTGQGEQYF; CDR3nt: TGTGCCACCAGTACGGGACAGGGCGAGCAGTACTTC
v_gene: TRBV10-3; d_gene: -; j_gene: TRBJ2-2; abundance: many; CDR3aa: CAISHGRDRINTGELFF; CDR3nt: TGTGCCATCAGTCATGGGCGGGACAGAATCAACACCGGGGAGCTGTTTTTT
v_gene: TRBV5-5; d_gene: TRBD1; j_gene: TRBJ2-7; abundance: many; CDR3aa: CASSFRTGAEQYF; CDR3nt: TGTGCCAGCAGCTTTAGGACAGGGGCCGAGCAGTACTTC
v_gene: TRBV6-6; d_gene: -; j_gene: TRBJ1-2; abundance: many; CDR3aa: CASSWSQGNYGYTF; CDR3nt: TGTGCCAGCAGCTGGAGCCAGGGGAACTATGGCTACACCTTC
v_gene: TRBV6-2/TRBV6-3; d_gene: -; j_gene: TRBJ1-5; abundance: few; CDR3aa: CASSYGGGNQPQHF; CDR3nt: TGTGCCAGCAGTTACGGTGGGGGAAATCAGCCCCAGCATTTT
v_gene: TRBV29-1; d_gene: TRBD2; j_gene: TRBJ2-3; abundance: many; CDR3aa: CSVGATETSISDTQYF; CDR3nt: TGCAGCGTTGGTGCCACGGAGACTAGCATCTCAGATACGCAGTATTTT